The rows below give T cell receptor beta chains drawn from one sample of a study of T cells in localized non-small cell lung cancer. Clones were read by immunoSEQ multiplex PCR, and TCRdb kept only the in-frame ones, dropping some. The table records about a thousand clones, 25% to 30% of them present only once. Source: normal lung tissue next to the tumor, taken before any cancer treatment. Receptors originate from a woman aged 40 to 75 with stage III lung adenocarcinoma. CDR3s include the opening cysteine and the closing phenylalanine or tryptophan. D genes are given only for firm matches. Part of the rows lack a size; the others show once, few, many or a class for expanded clones.

v_call	d_call	clone_size	cdr3_length	j_call	cdr3_nt	cdr3_aa
TRBV5-1	.	.	16	TRBJ2-1	TGCGCCAGCAGCTTGAAACAGCCTAGCTCCTACAATGAGCAGTTCTTC	CASSLKQPSSYNEQFF
TRBV30	.	.	15	TRBJ2-7	TGTGCCTGGAGTGCGATCGGCAGGGTGTCCTACGAGCAGTACTTC	CAWSAIGRVSYEQYF
TRBV6-8	.	few	15	TRBJ2-1	TGTGCCAGCAGTTACTGGGGTACAACCTACAATGAGCAGTTCTTC	CASSYWGTTYNEQFF
TRBV9	TRBD2	few	13	TRBJ2-2	TGTGCCAGCAGCGTCAGCGGGGTCGGGGAGCTGTTTTTT	CASSVSGVGELFF
TRBV19	.	.	14	TRBJ2-1	TGTGCCAGTAGTATAGTCGGGAGAGTTAATGAGCAGTTCTTC	CASSIVGRVNEQFF
TRBV30	.	.	13	TRBJ1-4	TGTGCCGGGGAGGCAGGGATTAATGAAAAACTGTTTTTT	CAGEAGINEKLFF
TRBV6-8	.	few	13	TRBJ1-1	TGTGCCAGCACGGAGGGTTGGAACACTGAAGCTTTCTTT	CASTEGWNTEAFF
TRBV6-8	.	.	13	TRBJ1-2	TGTGCCAGCCGAGGGACGGCTGCCTATGGCTACACCTTC	CASRGTAAYGYTF
TRBV6-8	TRBD2	.	14	TRBJ2-7	TGTGCCAGCAGTTTGGTAGCGGGAGCCTACGAGCAGTACTTC	CASSLVAGAYEQYF
TRBV30	.	.	11	TRBJ1-1	TGTGCGGGGGAGATGAACACTGAAGCTTTCTTT	CAGEMNTEAFF
TRBV5-1	.	.	14	TRBJ1-1	TGCGCCAGCAGCGCTACTCAATCCAACACTGAAGCTTTCTTT	CASSATQSNTEAFF
TRBV9	.	hyperexpanded	14	TRBJ2-2	TGTGCCAGCAGTGAAGAGTCCGACACCGGGGAGCTGTTTTTT	CASSEESDTGELFF
TRBV4-1	TRBD1	medium-sized	15	TRBJ1-5	TGCGCCAGCAGCCTCACGAGTCAGGGGGATCAGCCCCAGCATTTT	CASSLTSQGDQPQHF
TRBV19	.	few	14	TRBJ2-3	TGTGCCAGTAGTCGATCGTGGGGCACAGATACGCAGTATTTT	CASSRSWGTDTQYF
TRBV9	TRBD1	.	16	TRBJ1-3	TGTGCCAGCAGCGTAGAGGGACAGGGGATCCGGGGCACCATATATTTT	CASSVEGQGIRGTIYF
TRBV11-3	.	few	15	TRBJ2-1	TGTGCCAGCAGCTTAGATCAGGGGAAATGGAATGAGCAGTTCTTC	CASSLDQGKWNEQFF
TRBV30	.	few	13	TRBJ1-1	TGTGCCTGGAGTTGGGGACAAGGGGCTGAAGCTTTCTTT	CAWSWGQGAEAFF
TRBV30	.	.	11	TRBJ1-1	TGTGCCTGGAGTGTACAGAACCGAGCTTTCTTT	CAWSVQNRAFF
TRBV30	.	.	11	TRBJ1-1	TGTGCCTGGAGAAAGGTCACTGAAGCTTTCTTT	CAWRKVTEAFF
TRBV28	.	medium-sized	14	TRBJ1-2	TGTGCCAGCACCCTACTGGGGGATAACTATGGCTACACCTTC	CASTLLGDNYGYTF
TRBV19	TRBD2	.	16	TRBJ2-2	TGTGCCAGTAGTATGATAGCTAGCGGGGGGCCTACGGAGCTGTTTTTT	CASSMIASGGPTELFF
TRBV5-1	.	.	16	TRBJ1-3	TGCGCCAGCTCCCGTGCCGACCTTAACTCTGGAAACACCATATATTTT	CASSRADLNSGNTIYF
TRBV6-8	.	few	13	TRBJ2-7	TGTGCCAGCAGCCTAGGGCCCGCGGGAGAGCAGTACTTC	CASSLGPAGEQYF
TRBV6-8	.	.	15	TRBJ1-6	TGTGCCAGCAGTTACGAACGAAACCAAAATTCACCCCTCCACTTT	CASSYERNQNSPLHF
TRBV11-3	.	medium-sized	16	TRBJ2-7	TGTGCCAGCAGCTTAGACTTCCGAGGGAGGCCCTACGAGCAGTACTTC	CASSLDFRGRPYEQYF
TRBV7-2	.	few	13	TRBJ2-7	TGTGCCAGCAGCTCCGGTAGAGGGGTCGAGCAGTACTTC	CASSSGRGVEQYF
TRBV29-1	.	.	12	TRBJ1-3	TGCAGCGTTATGAGCTCTGGAAACACCATATATTTT	CSVMSSGNTIYF
TRBV28	.	few	15	TRBJ1-6	TGTGCCAGCACCGGGGTCAGTCAAAGGGATTCACCCCTCCACTTT	CASTGVSQRDSPLHF
TRBV11-3	TRBD2	.	16	TRBJ2-6	TGTGCCAGCAGCTTGGGACTAAGCTCTGGGGCCAACGTCCTGACTTTC	CASSLGLSSGANVLTF
TRBV11-3	TRBD2	medium-sized	14	TRBJ2-7	TGTGCCAGCAGCCCCGGGACTAGCGGGTACGAGCAGTACTTC	CASSPGTSGYEQYF
TRBV6-8	.	large	15	TRBJ2-3	TGTGCCAGCAGTTACTCGATGAACCCGGGTAATACGCAGTATTTT	CASSYSMNPGNTQYF
TRBV11-3	TRBD1	few	15	TRBJ1-1	TGTGCCAGCAGCCAAGTAGACAGGGACTACACTGAAGCTTTCTTT	CASSQVDRDYTEAFF
TRBV18	TRBD1	once	15	TRBJ2-7	TGTGCCAGCTCACCAGGACAGGGGGTCCCCTACGAGCAGTACTTC	CASSPGQGVPYEQYF
TRBV11-3	.	few	16	TRBJ2-6	TGTGCCAGCAGCTTGCTTAGTTTTGCTGGGGCCAACGTCCTGACTTTC	CASSLLSFAGANVLTF
TRBV9	TRBD1	few	16	TRBJ2-2	TGTGCCAGCAGCGCCTCCGGGACAGGGTACACCGGGGAGCTGTTTTTT	CASSASGTGYTGELFF
TRBV18	TRBD2	.	16	TRBJ2-5	TGTGCCAGCTCAATACTAGCGGGGCTCAGACAAGAGACCCAGTACTTC	CASSILAGLRQETQYF
TRBV11-3	TRBD2	few	17	TRBJ2-2	TGTGCCAGCAGCTCCGAGACTAGCGGGGCGAACACCGGGGAGCTGTTTTTT	CASSSETSGANTGELFF
TRBV6-8	TRBD2	few	14	TRBJ2-5	TGTGCCAGCATGTTAGCGGGAGTTCAAGAGACCCAGTACTTC	CASMLAGVQETQYF
TRBV6-8	.	.	15	TRBJ1-2	TGTGCCAGCAGTGATGGGAGCAACTCCAACTATGGCTACACCTTC	CASSDGSNSNYGYTF
TRBV5-1	.	.	15	TRBJ1-3	TGCGCCAGCAGCGTGGGGGTGAGCTCTGGAAACACCATATATTTT	CASSVGVSSGNTIYF
TRBV5-1	TRBD1	.	18	TRBJ2-2	TGCGCCAGCAGCTCCAGACAGTTCGGGACAGGGAGCACCGGGGAGCTGTTTTTT	CASSSRQFGTGSTGELFF
TRBV19	.	.	18	TRBJ1-3	TGTGCCAGTAGTATCGACTACCGGGACGGAAGCTCTGGAAACACCATATATTTT	CASSIDYRDGSSGNTIYF
TRBV29-1	TRBD1	few	15	TRBJ2-7	TGCAGCGTCAAACCTACGGGACAGGCTTCCTACGAGCAGTACTTC	CSVKPTGQASYEQYF
TRBV15	TRBD1	.	16	TRBJ1-4	TGTGCCACCAGCAGAGCCGGACAGGGGGCGGATGAAAAACTGTTTTTT	CATSRAGQGADEKLFF
TRBV6-8	TRBD2	medium-sized	18	TRBJ2-7	TGTGCCAGCAGTTACCGGCCGGGACTAGCGGATGACTCCTACGAGCAGTACTTC	CASSYRPGLADDSYEQYF
TRBV18	.	once	14	TRBJ1-5	TGTGCCAGCTCAAACCAGAGGGTTGGTCAGCCCCAGCATTTT	CASSNQRVGQPQHF
TRBV30	.	once	13	TRBJ1-6	TGTGCCTGGAGCCAGGGCTATAATTCACCCCTCCACTTT	CAWSQGYNSPLHF
TRBV28	.	few	13	TRBJ1-2	TGTGCCAGCAGTTTAACGACAGGCTATGGCTACACCTTC	CASSLTTGYGYTF
TRBV11-3	.	.	16	TRBJ2-5	TGTGCCAGCAGCGCCCTAATACAGGGGAGGAAAGAGACCCAGTACTTC	CASSALIQGRKETQYF
TRBV19	.	.	14	TRBJ2-7	TGTGCCAGTAGTATAACGGTCAACTCCTACGAGCAGTACTTC	CASSITVNSYEQYF
TRBV11-3	.	few	15	TRBJ2-2	TGTGCCAGCAGCTTAATGGTTTCGGGGACCGGGGAGCTGTTTTTT	CASSLMVSGTGELFF
TRBV12-2	.	few	14	TRBJ2-5	TGTGCCATACATTTACAGGGGGCGAAGGAGACCCAGTACTTC	CAIHLQGAKETQYF
TRBV6-8	.	.	15	TRBJ2-2	TGTGCCAGCAGCCTCGAGAGGCGGGGCACCGGGGAGCTGTTTTTT	CASSLERRGTGELFF